The 32 T cell receptor beta chains reported below all come from one sample, sequenced in a study of cytomegalovirus exposure and HLA in healthy donors listed by TCRdb under 2017. Libraries were prepared through the immunoSEQ multiplex PCR assay. For the multiplex PCR, a mixture combining 60 forward primers for TCR Vbeta segments and 13 reverse primers for TCR Jbeta segments was used. TCRdb provides this immuneACCESS table in a form limited to in-frame rearrangements. Some clones are lacking; in checked studies, under half of them reflect an unresolved V gene, and why the rest are absent is not known. This sample comprises 190,000 or so clones, 82% of them detected only once. Roughly 0.098% of the sample rests with the top ten. The material sequenced was PBMCs. These TCRs come from a boy aged 2 to 10 in good health and CMV-seronegative.

V usage is TRBV28 and J usage is TRBJ2-7; D might be TRBD1 (6 bases). Trimming took 8 bases from V and 1 from J, leaving 15 bases between them. This CDR3 is built from 14 residues. In germline, CDR1 is MDHEN, CDR2 SYDVKM. For the CDR3, the DNA is TGTGCCAGCTCCCTATTGACAGGATCCTACGAGCAGTACTTC. Translated: CASSLLTGSYEQYF.

This chain connects TRBV2 to TRBJ1-2; D might be TRBD1 (5 bases). CDR3 length: 12 amino acids. From germline, CDR1 is SNHLY and CDR2 FYNNEI. The V gene lost 4 bases and the J gene lost 2 bases, with 5 bases spanning the gap. The CDR3 DNA reads as TGTGCCAGCAGTGGACAGAACTATGGCTACACCTTC. It yields the protein CASSGQNYGYTF.

The chain joins TRBV29-1 to TRBJ2-4, with D possibly matching TRBD1 (5 bases). Germline lookup yields CDR1 SQVTM and CDR2 ANQGSEA. V lost 4 bases to trimming and J lost 1 base, with 8 bases between them. The CDR3 length is 13 residues. Here the CDR3 DNA reads TGCAGCGTTGCAGGGCAGGCCAAAAACATTCAGTACTTC. Its protein is CSVAGQAKNIQYF.

V gene TRBV30 combines with J gene TRBJ2-1, with D perhaps matching TRBD1 (6 bases). Per germline, CDR1 GTSNPN and CDR2 SVGIG (reference sequence). This CDR3 contains 13 residues. Trimming removed 1 base from V and 7 bases from J, with 11 bases in between. The CDR3 coding sequence is TGTGCCTGGAGTGCTCAGGGGTATAATGAGCAGTTCTTC. Encoded protein: CAWSAQGYNEQFF.

V and J are TRBV14 and TRBJ1-4; D might be TRBD1 (6 bases). The ends were cut back, 2 bases at V and 7 bases at J, with 14 bases in the middle. Germline V gene data show CDR1 as SGHDN and CDR2 as FVKESK. The CDR3 has 15 residues. CDR3 coding DNA: TGTGCCAGCAGCCAACGTCAGAGGGGGACTGAAAAACTGTTTTTT. It encodes CASSQRQRGTEKLFF.

This chain connects TRBV6-1 to TRBJ2-7, with TRBD1 matching over 8 bases. CDR3 length: 12 amino acids. J gave up 5 bases and V 7 bases, and 4 bases lay outside the gene matches. The germline gives CDR1 MNHNS, CDR2 SASEGT. CDR3 bases: TGTGCCAGCACGGCAGGGGGCCACGAGCAGTACTTC. The encoded protein is CASTAGGHEQYF.

The chain has TRBV5-4 and TRBJ2-6, with TRBD1 identical over 8 bases. Germline V CDR1 and CDR2: SGHNT, YYREEE (reference sequence). V gave up 2 bases and J gave up 2 bases; unmatched junction bases: 3. The CDR3 extends over 16 amino acids. CDR3 sequence (DNA): TGTGCCAGCAGCTTACAACAGGGGGCTGGGGCCAACGTCCTGACTTTC. It specifies CASSLQQGAGANVLTF.

Only a few counts were recorded for this clone. The genes are TRBV7-2 and TRBJ2-7; perhaps TRBD1 as D (6 bases). The CDR3 has 15 amino acids. Germline V gene lookup returns CDR1 SGHTA and CDR2 FQGNSA. The V gene lost 1 base and the J gene lost 2 bases, with 12 bases spanning the gap. CDR3: CASSLDRTVTYEQYF. CDR3 in DNA: TGTGCCAGCAGCTTAGATCGGACAGTTACCTACGAGCAGTACTTC.

Only a few counts were recorded for this clone. V is TRBV6-1 and J is TRBJ1-1; D is unclear. Per the germline V gene, CDR1 is MNHNS and CDR2 is SASEGT. V lost 0 bases and J lost 3, with 8 bases in between. This CDR3 has 14 residues. The CDR3 DNA reads TGTGCCAGCAGTGAAGCGTACAGAGACACTGAAGCTTTCTTT. This encodes CASSEAYRDTEAFF.

The V call is TRBV23-1, the J call TRBJ2-5; D is undetermined. TRBV23-1 is sorted into the ORF group, with uncertain function. The CDR3 sequence is 14 residues long. V lost 8 bases, J lost 7 bases, and 20 bases lay in between. The CDR3, as DNA: TGCGCCAGCCCCCTACCCCGCGCCCCACTGACCCAGTACTTC. Its protein product is CASPLPRAPLTQYF.

The chain has TRBV4-1 and TRBJ2-5; D may be TRBD2 (7 bases). Trimming left V 7 bases short and J 5 bases short, with 20 bases between. The germline V gene encodes CDR1 MGHRA and CDR2 YSYEKL. This CDR3 is 15 amino acids long. CDR3 loop: CASTHRWGRGETQYF. CDR3 coding DNA: TGCGCCAGCACCCACCGGTGGGGGCGGGGGGAGACCCAGTACTTC.

This chain links TRBV18 with TRBJ2-7; perhaps TRBD1 as D (6 bases). Germline V gene lookup returns CDR1 KGHSH and CDR2 LQKENI. The CDR3 covers 15 residues. V lost 3 bases to trimming and J lost 3 bases, with 15 bases between them. This CDR3 reads CASSPAGVSVYEQYF. For the CDR3, the DNA is TGTGCCAGCTCACCCGCAGGGGTGTCCGTCTACGAGCAGTACTTC. Using reference TRBV18 and TRBJ2-7 for the parts outside the CDR3, the full variable domain is NAGVMQNPRHLVRRRGQEARLRCSPMKGHSHVYWYRQLPEEGLKFMVYLQKENIIDESGMPKERFSAEFPKEGPSILRIQQVVRGDSAAYFCASSPAGVSVYEQYFGPGTRLTVT.

This chain joins TRBV6-5 and TRBJ2-1; TRBD2 matches 9 bases. The CDR3 runs to 14 residues. The V and J ends lost 6 bases and 4 bases, in that order; junction bases with no gene match: 4. Per germline, CDR1 MNHEY and CDR2 SVGAGI. The CDR3 sequence is CASRPSGVYNEQFF. In DNA form, the CDR3 reads TGTGCCAGCAGGCCTAGCGGGGTTTACAATGAGCAGTTCTTC.

The V and J genes are TRBV6-4 and TRBJ2-7, with D possibly matching TRBD1 (5 bases). This CDR3 has 14 residues. Germline V lookup: CDR1 MRHNA, CDR2 SNTAGT. V was trimmed by 5 bases and J by 2 bases, leaving 13 bases between them. This chain's CDR3 is CASSTRQCPYEQYF. CDR3 bases: TGTGCCAGCAGTACCCGACAGTGCCCCTACGAGCAGTACTTC.

The chain employs TRBV7-9 and TRBJ2-3; D call uncertain. The CDR3 contains 15 residues. The V gene lost 7 bases and the J gene lost 1 base, with 15 bases spanning the gap. Germline V lookup: CDR1 SEHNR, CDR2 FQNEAQ (reference sequence). The CDR3 DNA reads TGTGCCAGCACCTCGAACTACCCCGGCACAGATACGCAGTATTTT. Encoded protein: CASTSNYPGTDTQYF.

V and J are TRBV6-1 and TRBJ1-5; D gene ambiguous. This CDR3 spans 15 amino acids. V gave up 2 bases and J gave up 6 bases, with 14 bases separating them. Germline values: CDR1 MNHNS, CDR2 SASEGT. This CDR3 reads CASSESTSRGQPQHF. The CDR3 nucleotides are TGTGCCAGCAGTGAAAGTACATCACGGGGTCAGCCCCAGCATTTT.

The gene calls are TRBV15 and TRBJ2-1, with D perhaps matching TRBD1 (6 bases). Trimming cost V 3 bases and J 4 bases, with 13 bases left between them. The CDR3 extends over 15 amino acids. CDR1 is LNHNV and CDR2 is YYDKDF in the germline V gene (reference sequence). The CDR3 loop is CATSSDRHIYNEQFF. CDR3 bases: TGTGCCACCAGCAGTGACAGGCACATTTACAATGAGCAGTTCTTC.

The rearrangement joins TRBV7-2 to TRBJ2-5; no clear D. CDR1 and CDR2 (germline): SGHTA, FQGNSA. This CDR3 has 16 amino acids. The V end lost 3 bases, the J end lost 1 base, and 15 bases lay between the germline ends. The CDR3 is CASSFRAHQTQETQYF. The CDR3 region has the DNA TGTGCCAGCAGCTTCAGAGCGCACCAGACCCAAGAGACCCAGTACTTC.

The gene calls are TRBV4-1 and TRBJ1-1; D possibly corresponds to TRBD1 (5 bases). Deletions cut 0 bases from V and 3 bases from J, with 8 bases between. The CDR3 runs to 14 residues. CDR1 and CDR2 from the germline V gene are MGHRA and YSYEKL. The CDR3 region has the DNA TGCGCCAGCAGCCAAGATCAGGGTGACACTGAAGCTTTCTTT. Residues: CASSQDQGDTEAFF.

The chain links TRBV6-6 to TRBJ2-7, with 7 bases lining up with TRBD1. Germline lookup yields CDR1 MNHNY and CDR2 SVGAGI (reference sequence). The CDR3 has 14 amino acids. Trimming took 5 bases from V and 3 from J; bases not matched to a gene: 7. The CDR3 region is CASSRDRVSYEQYF. In DNA form, the CDR3 reads TGTGCCAGCAGTCGCGACAGGGTAAGCTACGAGCAGTACTTC.

The chain links TRBV27 to TRBJ1-2, with 12 bases aligning to TRBD1. Germline loops: CDR1 MNHEY, CDR2 SMNVEV (reference sequence). CDR3 length equals 16 residues. V was pared by 6 bases and J by 6 bases, with 11 bases of the junction left unmatched. The CDR3 loop reads CASSPWGQGAGDGYTF. CDR3 bases: TGTGCCAGCAGCCCCTGGGGACAGGGGGCGGGGGATGGCTACACCTTC.

The rearrangement uses TRBV4-1 and TRBJ2-3; TRBD2 aligns across 12 bases. CDR3 length: 15 amino acids. Germline loops: CDR1 MGHRA, CDR2 YSYEKL. V lost 1 base to trimming and J lost 4 bases; unmatched junction nucleotides: 0. CDR3 in amino acids: CASSQASGGADTQYF. CDR3 coding DNA: TGCGCCAGCAGCCAAGCTAGCGGGGGGGCAGATACGCAGTATTTT.

The genes are TRBV9 and TRBJ2-7; 7 bases match TRBD1. CDR1 and CDR2 (germline): SGDLS, YYNGEE. The CDR3 sequence is 15 residues long. V lost 2 bases and J lost 4; bases outside the gene matches: 9. The CDR3 DNA reads as TGTGCCAGCAGCGTTAGGGGGCCCGGGGCTTACGAGCAGTACTTC. It encodes CASSVRGPGAYEQYF.

V usage is TRBV5-5 and J usage is TRBJ2-5, with 8 bases fitting TRBD2. The DNA matches TRBJ2-7 better at its end, which makes the J call doubtful. Looked up from germline, CDR1 is SGHKS and CDR2 is YYEKEE (reference sequence). The CDR3 consists of 17 residues. CDR3 DNA: TGTGCCAGCAGCTTGACCGGGGGGGTTACTAACCCCTACGAGCAGTACTTC. Protein product: CASSLTGGVTNPYEQYF.

This chain links TRBV6-1 with TRBJ2-1, with 7 bases matching TRBD2. CDR1 MNHNS and CDR2 SASEGT come from the germline V gene. V lost 5 bases to trimming and J lost 4 bases; unmatched junction nucleotides: 8. CDR3 size: 15 residues. In DNA, the CDR3 is TGTGCCAGCAGTAGAAGCGGGGCGCCTTACAATGAGCAGTTCTTC. It codes for CASSRSGAPYNEQFF.

This sequence joins TRBV7-9 and TRBJ1-2, with 8 bases fitting TRBD1. Looked up from germline, CDR1 is SEHNR and CDR2 is FQNEAQ (reference sequence). The CDR3 spans 15 residues. The junction had 9 bases not matched to a gene; V was cut back by 5 bases and J by 4 bases. CDR3 nucleotides: TGTGCCAGCAGCCACCGGACAGGGATGAGCTATGGCTACACCTTC. Translation: CASSHRTGMSYGYTF.

Here the CDR3 DNA reads TGTGCCAGCAGCCAATTCATCCTTCACTGTGGCTACACCTTC. It yields the protein CASSQFILHCGYTF. This chain joins TRBV7-9 and TRBJ1-2; D is ambiguous. V lost 5 bases, J lost 7 bases, and 17 bases lay in between. The CDR3 spans 14 residues. Looked up from germline, CDR1 is SEHNR and CDR2 is FQNEAQ (reference sequence). Together with reference TRBV7-9 and TRBJ1-2, the CDR3 gives the full variable domain: DTGVSQNPRHKITKRGQNVTFRCDPISEHNRLYWYRQTLGQGPEFLTYFQNEAQLEKSRLLSDRFSAERPKGSFSTLEIQRTEQGDSAMYLCASSQFILHCGYTFGSGTRLTVV.

This chain joins TRBV7-2 and TRBJ2-5; 8 bases fit TRBD2. The CDR3 is 15 amino acids. Germline V gene sequence: CDR1 SGHTA, CDR2 FQGNSA. Trimming cost V 4 bases and J 2 bases; bases outside gene matches: 6. CDR3 sequence reads: CASSSAGGAQETQYF. CDR3 DNA sequence: TGTGCCAGCAGCTCTGCGGGGGGTGCTCAAGAGACCCAGTACTTC.

V gene TRBV2 combines with J gene TRBJ2-5, with 8 bases matching TRBD2. This CDR3 spans 15 amino acids. The V and J ends lost 4 bases and 1 base, in that order; junction bases with no gene match: 5. Germline V gene lookup returns CDR1 SNHLY and CDR2 FYNNEI. The CDR3 sequence: CASSGRGGPQETQYF. CDR3 coding DNA: TGTGCCAGCAGTGGACGGGGGGGCCCCCAAGAGACCCAGTACTTC. The complete variable domain, with remaining parts taken from reference TRBV2 and TRBJ2-5, reads EPEVTQTPSHQVTQMGQEVILRCVPISNHLYFYWYRQILGQKVEFLVSFYNNEISEKSEIFDDQFSVERPDGSNFTLKIRSTKLEDSAMYFCASSGRGGPQETQYFGPGTRLLVL.

The chain employs TRBV9 and TRBJ1-6; the D is unclear. CDR3 length: 15 residues. Looked up from germline, CDR1 is SGDLS and CDR2 is YYNGEE. V lost 0 bases and J 10 bases, leaving 14 bases between the germline ends. The CDR3 DNA reads as TGTGCCAGCAGCGTAGCTGGGAGGTCGACATCACCCCTCCACTTT. This sequence encodes CASSVAGRSTSPLHF.

The chain combines TRBV7-2 with TRBJ2-3; D perhaps matches TRBD2 (5 bases). This CDR3 has 16 residues. Trimming removed 6 bases from V and 0 bases from J, with 16 bases in between. Germline CDR1 and CDR2: SGHTA and FQGNSA. Written as DNA, the CDR3 is TGTGCCAGCAGTCCCGGGAACTCCGGAAGCACAGATACGCAGTATTTT. Protein sequence: CASSPGNSGSTDTQYF.

V is TRBV4-3 and J is TRBJ1-2, with D perhaps matching TRBD1 (6 bases). V lost 0 bases and J lost 8, with 16 bases in between. Germline loops: CDR1 LGHNA, CDR2 YSLEER. This CDR3 comprises 15 residues. Here the CDR3 DNA reads TGCGCCAGCAGCCAAGATATCGGGCAGGGGATGGGCTACACCTTC. Translation gives CASSQDIGQGMGYTF.